This TCR beta chain was recovered during a study of cytomegalovirus exposure and HLA in healthy donors. Trimming removed 2 bases from V and 6 bases from J; junction bases left unmatched: 11. The germline CDR1 and CDR2 sequences are SGHTA and FQGNSA. The CDR3 length is 16 residues. Remarks on this clone: Its target is not known.

A multiplex PCR was run with 60 Vbeta primers and 13 Jbeta primers. Here immunoSEQ multiplex PCR was the method, and the copy in TCRdb shows in-frame clones only, minus some. This table holds 120,000 to 150,000 clones, over 70% found once. Overall study findings and caveats: Usually a TCR sequence was rare, but some public TCRs were found in many donors.

The V call is TRBV7-2, the J call TRBJ1-2; 8 positions agree with TRBD1. Input material: PBMCs. This TCR was sampled from a woman aged 35 to 49 in good health and CMV-seropositive. This chain's CDR3 is CASSLNQFGRGHGYTF. For the CDR3, the DNA is TGTGCCAGCAGCTTAAATCAGTTTGGCAGGGGGCATGGCTACACCTTC. The complete variable domain, with remaining parts taken from reference TRBV7-2 and TRBJ1-2, reads GAGVSQSPSNKVTEKGKDVELRCDPISGHTALYWYRQSLGQGLEFLIYFQGNSAPDKSGLPSDRFSAERTGGSVSTLTIQRTQQEDSAVYLCASSLNQFGRGHGYTFGSGTRLTVV.